The 27 T cell receptor beta chains given below trace back to one sample, sequenced in a study of blood T cell repertoires in COVID-19. Generated by immunoSEQ multiplex PCR, the TCRdb table keeps only in-frame clones and is missing some. The sample records 100,000 or so clones, approximately 83% being singletons. Sequenced sample: peripheral blood. Receptor source: a man aged 45 to 65 with acute or convalescent COVID-19.

This chain connects TRBV27 to TRBJ1-5; no definite D call. The CDR3 spans 16 residues. The germline CDR1 and CDR2 sequences are MNHEY and SMNVEV (reference sequence). V was clipped by 6 bases and J by 7 bases, with 22 bases between them. In DNA, the CDR3 is TGTGCCAGCAGCCGCGGGAGTAGGGAGGCGGGGCAGCCCCAGCATTTT. Translation: CASSRGSREAGQPQHF.

This clone was seen a single time. V and J are TRBV5-1 and TRBJ1-2; the match to TRBD1 covers 9 bases. CDR3 length: 14 amino acids. V shed 4 bases and J 5 bases; nucleotides not matched to a gene: 6. Germline V lookup: CDR1 SGHRS, CDR2 YFSETQ. The chain's CDR3 is CASSGGTGKYGYTF. As DNA, the CDR3 is TGCGCCAGCAGCGGCGGGACAGGGAAATATGGCTACACCTTC.

This chain joins TRBV18 and TRBJ2-2, with 11 bases matching TRBD2. V was pared by 2 bases and J by 4 bases, with 3 bases of the junction left unmatched. The CDR3 loop spans 16 amino acids. The germline gives CDR1 KGHSH, CDR2 LQKENI. The CDR3 DNA reads as TGTGCCAGCTCACCAGGACTAGCGGGTTCCACCGGGGAGCTGTTTTTT. Translated: CASSPGLAGSTGELFF.

CDR3 residues: CASREQVHTEAFF. CDR3 coding DNA: TGCGCCAGCAGGGAGCAGGTTCACACTGAAGCTTTCTTT. The chain couples TRBV10-2 to TRBJ1-1; D not certain. Germline CDR1 reads WSHSY; CDR2 reads SAAADI. The CDR3 has 13 residues. V lost 6 bases and J 3 bases, leaving 11 bases between the germline ends.

This clone was detected only a few times. J is TRBJ2-7 and V is TRBV7-9; no firm D call. This CDR3 has 12 amino acids. Germline V gives CDR1 SEHNR, CDR2 FQNEAQ (reference sequence). Trimming took 3 bases from V and 2 from J, leaving 5 bases between them. CDR3 region: CASSFVTYEQYF. CDR3 bases: TGTGCCAGCAGCTTTGTAACCTACGAGCAGTACTTC.

The rearrangement joins TRBV6-6 to TRBJ2-7, with 8 bases identical to TRBD1. J gave up 2 bases and V 5 bases, and 2 bases lay outside the gene matches. Germline CDR1 reads MNHNY; CDR2 reads SVGAGI (reference sequence). The CDR3 spans 13 residues. For the CDR3, the DNA is TGTGCCAGCAGTCTGGACAGGGCCTACGAGCAGTACTTC. This codes for CASSLDRAYEQYF.

This clone was observed a single time. This chain connects TRBV29-1 to TRBJ1-1; a weak D match, TRBD1 (5 bases). Deletions cut 7 bases from V and 7 bases from J, with 10 bases between. CDR1 SQVTM and CDR2 ANQGSEA come from the germline V gene. This CDR3 contains 10 residues. The CDR3 DNA reads as TGCAGCGGGGGGACTGATGAAGCTTTCTTT. Amino acids: CSGGTDEAFF.

The CDR3 DNA follows: TGTGCCAGCAGCCTTCAAGAGGGGACAGGGGGCTACGAGCAGTACTTC. Its translation: CASSLQEGTGGYEQYF. The V call is TRBV14, the J call TRBJ2-7; 11 nucleotides match TRBD1. Germline V gives CDR1 SGHDN, CDR2 FVKESK. This CDR3 has 16 amino acids. Losses at the gene ends were 4 bases for V and 3 bases for J; bases not matched to a gene: 8. Complete variable domain (other parts from reference TRBV14 and TRBJ2-7): EAGVTQFPSHSVIEKGQTVTLRCDPISGHDNLYWYRRVMGKEIKFLLHFVKESKQDESGMPNNRFLAERTGGTYSTLKVQPAELEDSGVYFCASSLQEGTGGYEQYFGPGTRLTVT.

A single count supports this clone. The genes are TRBV7-9 and TRBJ2-4; D may be TRBD2 (6 bases). In germline, CDR1 is SEHNR, CDR2 FQNEAQ (reference sequence). Deletions cut 5 bases from V and 5 bases from J, with 16 bases between. The CDR3 spans 15 residues. The CDR3 DNA follows: TGTGCCAGCAGCGCCCCGGGACTCCCAGAAAACATTCAGTACTTC. Translated, it gives CASSAPGLPENIQYF.

The V gene is TRBV18, the J gene TRBJ1-2, with a weak D call TRBD1 (5 bases). Trimming removed 3 bases from V and 8 bases from J, with 16 bases in between. The CDR3 extends over 14 amino acids. Germline-derived CDR1 and CDR2 are KGHSH and LQKENI. The CDR3 bases are TGTGCCAGCTCACCGGTCAGGGTTGTCGAGGGCTACACCTTC. This translates into CASSPVRVVEGYTF.

This clone has just a few counts. The CDR3 spells CASSMLAGGAYGYTF. CDR3 coding DNA: TGTGCCAGTAGTATGTTGGCAGGGGGCGCCTATGGCTACACCTTC. This chain uses TRBV19 with TRBJ1-2, with 8 positions matching TRBD1. Per the germline V gene, CDR1 is LNHDA and CDR2 is SQIVND (reference sequence). CDR3 length: 15 amino acids. J was trimmed by 4 bases and V by 3 bases; bases with no gene match: 7.

For this clone: The CDR3 does not end in the conserved phenylalanine or tryptophan, so this is likely a read error. The chain has TRBV19 and TRBJ2-2; maybe TRBD1 (6 bases). The CDR3 length is 13 residues. The V end lost 8 bases, the J end lost 7 bases, and 14 bases lay between the germline ends. Germline lookup yields CDR1 LNHDA and CDR2 SQIVND (reference sequence). In DNA form, the CDR3 reads TGTGCCAGTGGGTCAGGGGCTAACGGGGAGCTGTTTCTT. Its protein product is CASGSGANGELFL.

This chain links TRBV19 with TRBJ1-5; 9 bases agree with TRBD1. J lost 7 bases, V lost 5 bases, and 9 bases had no gene match. The CDR3 is 15 residues long. CDR1 and CDR2 (germline): LNHDA, SQIVND (reference sequence). CDR3 amino acids: CASSWDRVKGQPQHF. DNA of the CDR3: TGTGCCAGTAGTTGGGACAGGGTAAAAGGACAGCCCCAGCATTTT.

The V gene is TRBV5-1, the J gene TRBJ2-7; D is undetermined. This CDR3 is built from 12 residues. The germline V and J ends were trimmed by 2 bases and 6 bases, with 9 bases remaining between them. The germline V gene has CDR1 SGHRS and CDR2 YFSETQ. Here the CDR3 reads CASSFTTGEQYF. DNA for the CDR3: TGCGCCAGCAGCTTTACAACGGGCGAGCAGTACTTC.

The chain employs TRBV2 and TRBJ1-5, with D unresolved. This CDR3 has 14 residues. V was clipped by 7 bases and J by 0 bases, with 10 bases between them. Germline V gene lookup returns CDR1 SNHLY and CDR2 FYNNEI. CDR3 DNA: TGTGCCAGCATGGCCTTAAATAGCAATCAGCCCCAGCATTTT. This translates into CASMALNSNQPQHF.

This chain uses TRBV11-2 with TRBJ2-7; 13 bases fit TRBD2. V shed 2 bases and J 4 bases; nucleotides not matched to a gene: 14. The germline gives CDR1 SGHAT, CDR2 FQNNGV. CDR3 size: 19 residues. Written as DNA, the CDR3 is TGTGCCAGCAGCTTAAGGGTAAGCCGGACTAGCGGGAGTACTTACGAGCAGTACTTC. The encoded protein is CASSLRVSRTSGSTYEQYF.

With respect to this clone: Being one base from a much bigger clone, this may be a read error. The DNA for the CDR3 is TGCGCCCGCAGCCAGCGGGGGGGTTACAATGAGCAGTTCTTC. Translated, it gives CARSQRGGYNEQFF. The V and J genes are TRBV4-1 and TRBJ2-1, with 10 positions matching TRBD2. CDR3 size: 14 residues. CDR1 is MGHRA, CDR2 YSYEKL, per germline.

The V call is TRBV2, the J call TRBJ1-1; 8 nucleotides agree with TRBD1. The CDR3 contains 14 residues. J lost 11 bases, V lost 1 base, and 9 bases had no gene match. The germline V gene encodes CDR1 SNHLY and CDR2 FYNNEI. CDR3 in DNA: TGTGCCAGCAGTGAAGTACAGGGGGACTCTAGGGCTTTCTTT. It yields the protein CASSEVQGDSRAFF. Using reference TRBV2 and TRBJ1-1 for the parts outside the CDR3, the full variable domain is EPEVTQTPSHQVTQMGQEVILRCVPISNHLYFYWYRQILGQKVEFLVSFYNNEISEKSEIFDDQFSVERPDGSNFTLKIRSTKLEDSAMYFCASSEVQGDSRAFFGQGTRLTVV.

This clone was observed a single time. V and J are TRBV9 and TRBJ2-7, with 12 positions matching TRBD2. V lost 4 bases and J lost 7; bases outside the gene matches: 3. The CDR3 sequence is 13 residues long. The germline V gene has CDR1 SGDLS and CDR2 YYNGEE. The CDR3 reads CASSIGLAGEQYF. In DNA form, the CDR3 reads TGTGCCAGCAGCATAGGACTAGCGGGGGAGCAGTACTTC.

The chain recombines TRBV2 with TRBJ1-2, with D tentatively TRBD1 (6 bases). Germline V gene sequence: CDR1 SNHLY, CDR2 FYNNEI. V was cut by 8 bases and J by 8 bases, with 21 bases left in between. The CDR3 spans 14 residues. CDR3 bases: TGTGCCAGCCAGATGACAGGCCTCGTAGAAGGCTACACCTTC. Protein: CASQMTGLVEGYTF.

This clone has only one observation. This same CDR3 is encoded by further DNA sequences in the sample. The chain combines TRBV14 with TRBJ2-3; no definite D call. Germline V gene data show CDR1 as SGHDN and CDR2 as FVKESK. Trimming took 1 base from V and 4 from J, leaving 6 bases between them. The CDR3 runs 13 residues. CDR3 sequence: CASSQVLSDTQYF. CDR3 in DNA: TGTGCCAGCAGCCAAGTTTTATCAGATACGCAGTATTTT.

J is TRBJ2-7 and V is TRBV25-1; possible D gene TRBD2, 6 bases. Germline V lookup: CDR1 MGHDK, CDR2 SYGVNS. The CDR3 extends over 17 amino acids. V was cut by 5 bases and J by 4 bases, with 24 bases left in between. The CDR3 region is CASSSTPGAGSGYEQYF. The CDR3 coding sequence is TGTGCCAGCAGTTCAACTCCGGGAGCCGGGTCAGGGTACGAGCAGTACTTC.

The chain carries TRBV4-1 and TRBJ1-1; D gene ambiguous. The V gene lost 1 base and the J gene lost 1 base, with 13 bases spanning the gap. The CDR3 runs to 16 residues. From germline, CDR1 is MGHRA and CDR2 YSYEKL. The DNA for the CDR3 is TGCGCCAGCAGCCAAGGCGCACGCCATCAGAACACTGAAGCTTTCTTT. It codes for CASSQGARHQNTEAFF.

The chain recombines TRBV30 with TRBJ1-2; D not resolved. From germline, CDR1 is GTSNPN and CDR2 SVGIG (reference sequence). The CDR3 totals 13 residues. Between the trimmed V and J ends, which lost 0 bases and 4 bases, there was a span of 9 bases. The CDR3 DNA follows: TGTGCCTGGAGTGTACCAGGTTTCTATGGCTACACCTTC. Its translation is CAWSVPGFYGYTF.

V gene TRBV7-2 combines with J gene TRBJ1-4; D gene uncertain. This CDR3 has 15 amino acids. Trimming shortened V by 2 bases and J by 2 bases, and 9 bases separated the two germline ends. CDR1 and CDR2 from the germline V gene are SGHTA and FQGNSA. The CDR3 DNA sequence: TGTGCCAGCAGCTTAACGCGGGTGACTAATGAAAAACTGTTTTTT. This translates into CASSLTRVTNEKLFF.

The chain employs TRBV19 and TRBJ1-4; D gene ambiguous. The V gene's germline CDR1 is LNHDA and CDR2 SQIVND (reference sequence). The CDR3 length is 14 residues. The V gene lost 5 bases and the J gene lost 2 bases, with 9 bases spanning the gap. The CDR3 DNA reads TGTGCCAGTAGTTTTACGCAGACTAATGAAAAACTGTTTTTT. It is translated as CASSFTQTNEKLFF.

The rearrangement links TRBV4-1 to TRBJ2-1, with TRBD2 matching over 11 bases. Germline assignment: CDR1 MGHRA and CDR2 YSYEKL. The CDR3 is made up of 20 amino acids. Losses at the gene ends were 0 bases for V and 6 bases for J; bases not matched to a gene: 16. CDR3: CASSQDNLAGGRNAFNEQFF. CDR3 nucleotides: TGCGCCAGCAGCCAAGATAATCTAGCGGGGGGACGAAACGCCTTCAATGAGCAGTTCTTC.